This T cell receptor beta chain comes out of a study of CD8 T cells in Susac syndrome. Random hexamers were used to reverse transcribe an amount of roughly 0.5 to 1 ug RNA. TCRdb called the immunoSEQ multiplex PCR reads again in MiXCR, with one record for every CDR3 protein. The sample carries approximately 170,000 distinct CDR3 sequences, 90% to 95% recorded once. TCR beta was sequenced from blood CD8+ and CD4+ T cells. TEMRA cells were FACS-enriched, and CD8+ and CD4+ T cells were isolated negatively. Germline CDR1 reads KGHSH; CDR2 reads LQKENI. V gave up 5 bases and J gave up 4 bases; unmatched junction bases: 4. CDR3 size: 14 residues.

The chain uses TRBV18 and TRBJ2-7; 11 positions agree with TRBD1. The receptor was derived from a human donor in good health. Sequenced material: CD4+ T cells from PBMCs. The CDR3 here is CASSKDRGLYEQYF. DNA of the CDR3: TGTGCCAGCTCAAAGGACAGGGGGCTATACGAGCAGTACTTC.